Sequencing of this T cell receptor beta chain was carried out in a study of T cell repertoires in cytomegalovirus infection. In the study overall: An indication of both CMV infection and matching HLA type came from public TCR beta signatures.

One entry per CDR3 protein results from TCRdb running MiXCR on the reads. The table has around 300,000 distinct CDR3 sequences, around 20% seen once. This clonotype was counted between two and nine times. Its antigen is not identified. This CDR3 contains 17 residues. Trimming left V 5 bases short and J 3 bases short, with 22 bases between. This sequence joins TRBV12-3 or TRBV12-4 and TRBJ1-1, with no clear D. The input for sequencing was cultured PBMCs, taken from culture after CMV antigen stimulation. This receptor was identified in a human donor in good health (CMV status not recorded). Some clones in this sample may be carry-over from other donors' samples. The CDR3 region has the DNA TGTGCCAGCAGTAGACGGACTGGCGCCGAAGGTTACACTGAAGCTTTCTTT. Protein: CASSRRTGAEGYTEAFF.